The present TCR beta chain was sequenced within a study of glioma-infiltrating T cells after dendritic cell vaccination (dated by TCRdb to 2016 to 2018). Broadly, across the study: Of the roughly 15 glioblastoma patients in the cohort, all drawn from Phase I and II dendritic cell vaccination trials, 9 were newly diagnosed and 6 had recurrent disease. Each patient got three intradermal injections of the dendritic cell vaccine, spaced at biweekly intervals, in the arm below the axilla. Survival after dendritic cell vaccination was correlated with TCR sequencing metrics such as TIL content and the overlap between tumor and blood repertoires. The vaccine was prepared from monocyte-derived dendritic cells that were cultured for approximately seven days with IL-4 and GM-CSF and then pulsed overnight with autologous tumor lysate. Autologous tumor lysate-pulsed dendritic cell vaccination was administered to the patients between the early 2000s and the early 2010s. Deep sequencing of TCR beta CDR3 regions was used to quantify tumor-infiltrating lymphocyte content and compare tumor and blood repertoires in dendritic cell-vaccinated glioblastoma patients. Overall study results and their limits: The cohort was small and heterogeneous, few patients had complete blood and tumor sets, and even fewer had initial-recurrent tumor pairs. The three-group TCR overlap response model was characterized as speculative, and prospective validation of the model was stated to be required. TCR clonality showed no direct relationship with survival, which suggests that a diverse polyclonal response may matter. Higher estimated pretreatment TIL content predicted longer time to progression and overall survival after dendritic cell vaccination.

A distance of 24 bases separates the germline ends of V and J, which lose 6 bases and 4 bases respectively. Via the germline V gene, CDR1 is SNHLY and CDR2 FYNNEI. From the cysteine through the phenylalanine, the CDR3 covers 17 amino acids. Only the CDR3 DNA stays, 51 bases, in frame from base 1. Selection of patients required sufficient residual fresh-frozen tumor tissue and over two years of available survival data. An isocitrate dehydrogenase mutation was not carried by any of the glioblastoma patients, although molecular status was otherwise variable. PBMC were collected before vaccination, two weeks after the third vaccination, and at tumor progression if progression occurred. Genomic DNA was extracted with the Qiagen DNeasy Blood extraction Kit. As to this clone: What this receptor recognizes is not known. No base quality information exists; no much larger clone differs at one position.

TCRB CDR3 regions were amplified from roughly 1.8 ug genomic DNA, or all available DNA if less, using the immunoSEQ assay. For multiplex PCR, 60 forward primers for TCR V beta segments and 13 reverse primers for J beta segments were used. Synthetic control templates were spiked into each sample at limiting dilution to estimate reads per starting template. Reads of 87 bp were generated by sequencing on the Illumina HiSeq System. In the original analysis: PCR and sequencing errors were removed by merging closely related sequences with a nearest neighbor algorithm. TCR overlap was defined as the percentage of unique tumor TCR beta sequences that were also present in the same patient's peripheral blood. TCRdb limited this immuneACCESS table to in-frame rearrangements with V and J called. A share of clones is missing; checked studies link under half to unresolved V genes, and the rest is unexplained. For V, J and clone size, that table is used; D and trimming come from the DNA. The sample contains 100,000 or so clones, around 86% of them found a single time. The ten largest account for around a sixth of the sample.

This TCR came from a human donor with glioblastoma. The sample here was blood, taken before dendritic cell vaccination. In this chain, TRBV2 is recombined with TRBJ2-5; the D gene is perhaps TRBD1, on 5 matching bases. For the CDR3, the sequence is CASRGIRDWPGRETQYF. Read as DNA, the sequence is TGTGCCAGCAGGGGGATCAGGGATTGGCCAGGCAGAGAGACCCAGTACTTC. Supplemented by the reference TRBV2 and TRBJ2-5 proteins around the CDR3, the complete variable domain is EPEVTQTPSHQVTQMGQEVILRCVPISNHLYFYWYRQILGQKVEFLVSFYNNEISEKSEIFDDQFSVERPDGSNFTLKIRSTKLEDSAMYFCASRGIRDWPGRETQYFGPGTRLLVL.